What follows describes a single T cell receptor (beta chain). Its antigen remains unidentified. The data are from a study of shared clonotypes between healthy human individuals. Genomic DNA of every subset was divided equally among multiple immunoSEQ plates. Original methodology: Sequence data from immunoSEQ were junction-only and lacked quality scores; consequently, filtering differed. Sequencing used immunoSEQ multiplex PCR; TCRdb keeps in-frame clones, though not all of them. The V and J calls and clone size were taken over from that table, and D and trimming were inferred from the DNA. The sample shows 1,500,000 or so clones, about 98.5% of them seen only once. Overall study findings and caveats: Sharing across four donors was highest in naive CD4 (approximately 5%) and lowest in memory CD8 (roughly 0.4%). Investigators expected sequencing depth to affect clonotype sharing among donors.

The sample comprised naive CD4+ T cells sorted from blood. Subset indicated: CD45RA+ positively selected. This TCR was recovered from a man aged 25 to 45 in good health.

CDR3 nucleotide sequence: TGTGCCAGCAGCTTAGCGCGGACTAGCGGGAGTTCACTTACGGAGCTGTTTTTT. Its translation: CASSLARTSGSSLTELFF. The chain couples TRBV7-9 to TRBJ2-2; 13 bases line up with TRBD2. Germline-derived CDR1 and CDR2 are SEHNR and FQNEAQ (reference sequence). This CDR3 contains 18 residues. J gave up 10 bases and V 0 bases, and 11 bases lay outside the gene matches.